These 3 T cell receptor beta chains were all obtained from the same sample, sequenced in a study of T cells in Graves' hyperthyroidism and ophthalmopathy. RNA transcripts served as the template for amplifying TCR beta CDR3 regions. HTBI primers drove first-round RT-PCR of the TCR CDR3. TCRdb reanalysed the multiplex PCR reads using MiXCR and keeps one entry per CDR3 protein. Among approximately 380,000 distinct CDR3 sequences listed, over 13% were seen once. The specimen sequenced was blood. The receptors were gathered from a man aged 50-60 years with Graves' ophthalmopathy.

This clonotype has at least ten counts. CDR3 residues: CASSLLTGGGYTF. DNA of the CDR3: TGTGCCAGCAGCCTCTTGACAGGGGGAGGCTACACCTTC. The genes are TRBV7-2 and TRBJ1-2; 9 positions match TRBD1. The CDR3 is 13 amino acids. V trimming: 5 bases; J trimming: 8 bases; junction bases outside the gene matches: 6. Germline V gene lookup returns CDR1 SGHTA and CDR2 FQGNSA.

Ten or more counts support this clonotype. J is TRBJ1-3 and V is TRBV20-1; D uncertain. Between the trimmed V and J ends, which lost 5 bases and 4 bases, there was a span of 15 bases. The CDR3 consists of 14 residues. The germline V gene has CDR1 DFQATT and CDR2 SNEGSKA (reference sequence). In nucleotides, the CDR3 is TGCAGTGCTGAGGGTAGTCCTTTCGGAAACACCATATATTTT. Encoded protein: CSAEGSPFGNTIYF.

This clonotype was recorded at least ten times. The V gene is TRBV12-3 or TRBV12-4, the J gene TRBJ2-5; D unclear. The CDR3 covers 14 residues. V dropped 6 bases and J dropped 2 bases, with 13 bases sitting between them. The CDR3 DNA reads TGTGCCAGCAGCCTTTCCCCTGGGCAAGAGACCCAGTACTTC. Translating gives CASSLSPGQETQYF.